This T cell receptor (beta chain) was captured by sequencing in a study of blood T cell repertoires in COVID-19. Overall study context: PBMCs, B-cell-depleted T cells, or T cells provided the cDNA or gDNA that made up the material.

The CDR3 is 15 amino acids. CDR1 and CDR2 (germline): LGHDT, YNNKEL (reference sequence). V lost 4 bases to trimming and J lost 1 base, with 13 bases between them. Here immunoSEQ multiplex PCR was the method, and the copy in TCRdb shows in-frame clones only, minus some. Found here are a few hundred thousand clones, 89% of them singletons; the top ten hold around 9.5%. The receptor was isolated from a woman aged 35 to 49 who had recovered from COVID-19. The V and J genes are TRBV3-1 (or the pseudogene TRBV3-2) and TRBJ2-5; D is possibly TRBD1 (6 bases). The sample comprised PBMCs or T cells enriched from blood (not recorded which). The CDR3 region has the DNA TGTGCCAGCAGCCCCCAAGGACAGCTCCAAGAGACCCAGTACTTC. This sequence encodes CASSPQGQLQETQYF.